The rows below give T cell receptor beta chains drawn from one sample of a study of blood T cell repertoires in COVID-19. Profiling relied on immunoSEQ multiplex PCR, and the TCRdb table lists in-frame clones only, not all of them. The sample lists under 200,000 clones, 70% to 90% occurring once. The specimen sequenced was peripheral blood. These receptors all come from a man aged 55 to 70 with COVID-19, enrolled during active disease. Both conserved end residues are part of each CDR3. Each record gives: D gene, V gene, J gene, clone size, CDR3 protein, CDR3 DNA. The D gene is left open where the match is weak. Part of the rows lack a size; the others show once, few, many or a class for expanded clones.

D gene: TRBD2
V gene: TRBV3-1/TRBV3-2
J gene: TRBJ2-7
clone size: NA
CDR3 protein: CASSPNTSGSSYEQYF
CDR3 DNA: TGTGCCAGCAGCCCAAATACTAGCGGGAGCTCCTACGAGCAGTACTTC

D gene: NA
V gene: TRBV6-5
J gene: TRBJ1-1
clone size: NA
CDR3 protein: CASSPRQVFNTEAFF
CDR3 DNA: TGTGCCAGCAGTCCACGACAGGTTTTTAACACTGAAGCTTTCTTT

D gene: TRBD2
V gene: TRBV12-5
J gene: TRBJ2-2
clone size: NA
CDR3 protein: CASGDKDRGRGNTGELFF
CDR3 DNA: TGTGCTAGTGGAGATAAGGACCGCGGGAGAGGGAACACCGGGGAGCTGTTTTTT

D gene: NA
V gene: TRBV5-8
J gene: TRBJ2-3
clone size: NA
CDR3 protein: CASSPPITDTQYF
CDR3 DNA: TGTGCCAGCAGCCCCCCCATCACAGATACGCAGTATTTT

D gene: TRBD1
V gene: TRBV6-2/TRBV6-3
J gene: TRBJ2-4
clone size: NA
CDR3 protein: CASSGQGAKAKNIQYF
CDR3 DNA: TGTGCCAGCAGTGGCCAGGGGGCTAAGGCCAAAAACATTCAGTACTTC

D gene: NA
V gene: TRBV5-1
J gene: TRBJ1-1
clone size: NA
CDR3 protein: CASSEPPGTEAFF
CDR3 DNA: TGCGCCAGCAGCGAACCTCCGGGCACTGAAGCTTTCTTT

D gene: TRBD1
V gene: TRBV12-3/TRBV12-4
J gene: TRBJ1-6
clone size: NA
CDR3 protein: CASGGQGNSPLHF
CDR3 DNA: TGTGCCAGCGGCGGACAGGGGAATTCACCCCTCCACTTT

D gene: TRBD1
V gene: TRBV18
J gene: TRBJ1-4
clone size: once
CDR3 protein: CASSPLRGTGNEKLFF
CDR3 DNA: TGTGCCAGCTCACCACTTAGAGGGACAGGGAACGAAAAACTGTTTTTT

D gene: NA
V gene: TRBV7-2
J gene: TRBJ1-1
clone size: NA
CDR3 protein: CASSRLAYTEAFF
CDR3 DNA: TGTGCCAGCAGCCGACTGGCCTACACTGAAGCTTTCTTT

D gene: NA
V gene: TRBV30
J gene: TRBJ2-5
clone size: few
CDR3 protein: CAWMGGGETQYF
CDR3 DNA: TGTGCCTGGATGGGGGGGGGCGAGACCCAGTACTTC

D gene: NA
V gene: TRBV10-1
J gene: TRBJ1-5
clone size: NA
CDR3 protein: CASKADFYQPQHF
CDR3 DNA: TGCGCCAGCAAGGCAGACTTCTATCAGCCCCAGCATTTT

D gene: NA
V gene: TRBV28
J gene: TRBJ1-3
clone size: few
CDR3 protein: CASSTPGLGNTIYF
CDR3 DNA: TGTGCCAGCAGCACCCCGGGTCTCGGGAACACCATATATTTT

D gene: TRBD2
V gene: TRBV19
J gene: TRBJ2-1
clone size: NA
CDR3 protein: CASIGRGASGGHYNEQFF
CDR3 DNA: TGTGCCAGTATTGGGAGAGGAGCTAGCGGGGGGCACTACAATGAGCAGTTCTTC

D gene: NA
V gene: TRBV29-1
J gene: TRBJ1-4
clone size: NA
CDR3 protein: CSVSQNNEKLFF
CDR3 DNA: TGCAGCGTTAGCCAAAATAATGAAAAACTGTTTTTT

D gene: NA
V gene: TRBV6-1
J gene: TRBJ1-1
clone size: NA
CDR3 protein: CASSERPTEAFF
CDR3 DNA: TGTGCCAGCAGTGAGAGGCCCACTGAAGCTTTCTTT

D gene: TRBD1
V gene: TRBV24-1
J gene: TRBJ1-1
clone size: NA
CDR3 protein: CATSDRDRGRQTEAFF
CDR3 DNA: TGTGCCACCAGTGACCGTGACAGGGGGCGGCAGACTGAAGCTTTCTTT

D gene: TRBD1
V gene: TRBV6-1
J gene: TRBJ2-6
clone size: NA
CDR3 protein: CASSASPGQISGANVLTF
CDR3 DNA: TGTGCCAGCAGTGCGTCACCGGGACAGATCTCTGGGGCCAACGTCCTGACTTTC

D gene: TRBD2
V gene: TRBV30
J gene: TRBJ2-3
clone size: NA
CDR3 protein: CAWSGDYVTDTQYF
CDR3 DNA: TGTGCCTGGAGTGGGGACTACGTGACAGATACGCAGTATTTT

D gene: TRBD1
V gene: TRBV5-1
J gene: TRBJ1-2
clone size: NA
CDR3 protein: CASSLGGQGASAGYTF
CDR3 DNA: TGCGCCAGCAGCTTGGGTGGACAGGGGGCTTCCGCTGGCTACACCTTC

D gene: TRBD2
V gene: TRBV24-1
J gene: TRBJ2-3
clone size: once
CDR3 protein: CATSARGTSGVSTDTQYF
CDR3 DNA: TGTGCCACCAGTGCACGCGGGACTAGCGGCGTAAGCACAGATACGCAGTATTTT

D gene: TRBD2
V gene: TRBV27
J gene: TRBJ2-1
clone size: NA
CDR3 protein: CASSPYSGRSYNEQFF
CDR3 DNA: TGTGCCAGCAGTCCCTATAGCGGGAGGTCCTACAATGAGCAGTTCTTC

D gene: NA
V gene: TRBV29-1
J gene: TRBJ1-5
clone size: NA
CDR3 protein: CSVAGASNQPQHF
CDR3 DNA: TGCAGCGTTGCAGGGGCGAGCAATCAGCCCCAGCATTTT

D gene: NA
V gene: TRBV6-6
J gene: TRBJ1-1
clone size: NA
CDR3 protein: CASSYAETAGEAFF
CDR3 DNA: TGTGCCAGCAGTTACGCCGAGACAGCAGGGGAAGCTTTCTTT

D gene: NA
V gene: TRBV7-2
J gene: TRBJ1-2
clone size: NA
CDR3 protein: CASSLGGVVEVKDGYTF
CDR3 DNA: TGTGCCAGCAGCTTAGGAGGTGTAGTGGAAGTCAAAGATGGCTACACCTTC

D gene: NA
V gene: TRBV27
J gene: TRBJ1-5
clone size: NA
CDR3 protein: CASSWGLGNQPQHF
CDR3 DNA: TGTGCCAGCAGTTGGGGGCTTGGCAATCAGCCCCAGCATTTT

D gene: TRBD1
V gene: TRBV9
J gene: TRBJ2-1
clone size: few
CDR3 protein: CASSGAGQGNEQFF
CDR3 DNA: TGTGCCAGCAGCGGAGCGGGACAGGGGAATGAGCAGTTCTTC

D gene: NA
V gene: TRBV9
J gene: TRBJ2-3
clone size: NA
CDR3 protein: CASSVVGGAISTDTQYF
CDR3 DNA: TGTGCCAGCAGCGTAGTTGGGGGGGCGATCAGCACAGATACGCAGTATTTT

D gene: NA
V gene: TRBV6-1
J gene: TRBJ2-7
clone size: NA
CDR3 protein: CASSEYPQGRYEQYF
CDR3 DNA: TGTGCCAGCAGTGAGTACCCCCAGGGCCGCTACGAGCAGTACTTC

D gene: TRBD1
V gene: TRBV5-1
J gene: TRBJ2-1
clone size: NA
CDR3 protein: CASSLGDSRSSYNEQFF
CDR3 DNA: TGCGCCAGCAGCTTGGGGGACAGCCGTAGCTCCTACAATGAGCAGTTCTTC

D gene: TRBD1
V gene: TRBV7-6
J gene: TRBJ2-2
clone size: NA
CDR3 protein: CASSPQGSTGELFF
CDR3 DNA: TGTGCCAGCAGCCCACAGGGGTCGACCGGGGAGCTGTTTTTT

D gene: NA
V gene: TRBV27
J gene: TRBJ1-2
clone size: few
CDR3 protein: CASSNRAATVYGYTF
CDR3 DNA: TGTGCCAGCAGTAACAGGGCGGCGACGGTCTATGGCTACACCTTC

D gene: NA
V gene: TRBV20-1
J gene: TRBJ2-3
clone size: NA
CDR3 protein: CRAGDTQYF
CDR3 DNA: TGCAGGGCCGGGGATACGCAGTATTTT

D gene: NA
V gene: TRBV28
J gene: TRBJ2-7
clone size: NA
CDR3 protein: CASSREGDTYEQYF
CDR3 DNA: TGTGCCAGCAGTAGGGAGGGGGACACCTACGAGCAGTACTTC